Shown below are 15 T cell receptor beta chains from a single sample sequenced in a study of cytomegalovirus exposure and HLA in healthy donors. The PCR contained 60 Vbeta and 13 Jbeta primers. Profiling relied on immunoSEQ multiplex PCR, and the TCRdb table lists in-frame clones only, not all of them. This repertoire shows roughly 110,000 clones, around 73% found once; its top ten account for 7.8%. The sequencing sample was made of PBMCs. The receptors derive from a man between 25 and 39 years old in good health and CMV-seronegative.

This clone showed up just a few times. The J gene is TRBJ2-1, the V gene TRBV19, with D perhaps TRBD2 (5 bases). Germline V gives CDR1 LNHDA, CDR2 SQIVND (reference sequence). With 8 bases removed from V and 6 bases from J, the gap between germline ends came to 5 bases. The CDR3 length is 10 residues. The CDR3 coding sequence is TGTGCCAGTGAGGGCAATGAGCAGTTCTTC. Translation: CASEGNEQFF.

V is TRBV11-2 and J is TRBJ2-2; D may be TRBD2 (6 bases). The CDR3 runs to 16 residues. With 3 bases removed from V and 0 bases from J, the gap between germline ends came to 11 bases. Germline V lookup: CDR1 SGHAT, CDR2 FQNNGV. The chain's CDR3 is CASSLHAGSNTGELFF. The CDR3 DNA follows: TGTGCCAGCAGCTTGCATGCGGGGTCGAACACCGGGGAGCTGTTTTTT.

This clone showed up just a few times. The chain is built from TRBV13 and TRBJ2-5; 13 bases are shared with TRBD2. Germline V gives CDR1 PRHDT, CDR2 FYEKMQ (reference sequence). This CDR3 is built from 16 residues. The J segment lost 4 bases and the V segment lost 8 bases, leaving 10 bases of the junction unmatched. CDR3 amino acids: CASGRMGLAGSETQYF. CDR3 coding DNA: TGTGCCAGCGGCCGCATGGGACTAGCGGGATCAGAGACCCAGTACTTC. The full variable domain, completed using reference TRBV13 and TRBJ2-5, is AAGVIQSPRHLIKEKRETATLKCYPIPRHDTVYWYQQGPGQDPQFLISFYEKMQSDKGSIPDRFSAQQFSDYHSELNMSSLELGDSALYFCASGRMGLAGSETQYFGPGTRLLVL.

The chain couples TRBV9 to TRBJ2-3; D ambiguous. The CDR3 has 17 amino acids. V gave up 4 bases and J gave up 0 bases, with 18 bases separating them. Per the germline V gene, CDR1 is SGDLS and CDR2 is YYNGEE. The CDR3: CASSPIMVSTSTDTQYF. As DNA, the CDR3 is TGTGCCAGCAGCCCAATCATGGTGAGCACTAGCACAGATACGCAGTATTTT.

V usage is TRBV7-2 and J usage is TRBJ1-5; D is unclear. This CDR3 comprises 16 residues. Looked up from germline, CDR1 is SGHTA and CDR2 is FQGNSA. Trimming pared 1 base from V and 0 bases from J, leaving 10 bases between. The CDR3 region is CASSLVGIDSNQPQHF. The CDR3 DNA follows: TGTGCCAGCAGCTTAGTGGGCATAGATAGCAATCAGCCCCAGCATTTT. The variable domain in full, completed from reference TRBV7-2 and TRBJ1-5, reads GAGVSQSPSNKVTEKGKDVELRCDPISGHTALYWYRQSLGQGLEFLIYFQGNSAPDKSGLPSDRFSAERTGGSVSTLTIQRTQQEDSAVYLCASSLVGIDSNQPQHFGDGTRLSIL.

V is TRBV6-1 and J is TRBJ1-6, with 10 bases that match TRBD1. Looked up from germline, CDR1 is MNHNS and CDR2 is SASEGT. With 0 bases clipped from V and 9 bases from J, the junction kept 2 bases outside the gene matches. The CDR3 runs to 15 residues. The CDR3, as DNA: TGTGCCAGCAGTGAAGCGGACAGGGGGTTTTCACCCCTCCACTTT. Its protein is CASSEADRGFSPLHF.

As regards this clone: A single base separates this from a much larger clone, so it may be a read error. The rearrangement links TRBV9 to TRBJ2-6, with TRBD2 matching over 7 bases. Germline assignment: CDR1 SGDLS and CDR2 YYNGEE. V was pared by 3 bases and J by 1 base, with 13 bases of the junction left unmatched. The CDR3 loop spans 19 amino acids. The CDR3 DNA reads TGTGCCAGCAGCGCCCGGGGGGACGGGATGGGATCTGGGGCCAACGTCCTGACTTTC. This translates into CASSARGDGMGSGANVLTF. The full variable domain, with the rest looked up from reference TRBV9 and TRBJ2-6, is DSGVTQTPKHLITATGQRVTLRCSPRSGDLSVYWYQQSLDQGLQFLIQYYNGEERAKGNILERFSAQQFPDLHSELNLSSLELGDSALYFCASSARGDGMGSGANVLTFGAGSRLTVL.

This clone was observed at least ten times. V gene TRBV19 combines with J gene TRBJ1-5, with 7 bases fitting TRBD1. Germline CDR1 is LNHDA and CDR2 is SQIVND (reference sequence). CDR3 length equals 15 residues. Trimming cost V 5 bases and J 0 bases; bases outside gene matches: 4. DNA for the CDR3: TGTGCCAGTAGTGGGGACAGACTTAGCAATCAGCCCCAGCATTTT. As protein: CASSGDRLSNQPQHF.

The J gene is TRBJ1-2, the V gene TRBV14; D unclear. The ends were cut back, 4 bases at V and 8 bases at J, with 11 bases in the middle. This CDR3 is 12 amino acids long. CDR1 and CDR2 from the germline V gene are SGHDN and FVKESK. The chain's CDR3 is CASSRGPGGYTF. The CDR3 nucleotides read TGTGCCAGCAGCCGCGGCCCGGGAGGCTACACCTTC.

In its sample, this clone was seen a few times. J is TRBJ1-6 and V is TRBV5-5; unclear D gene. The CDR3 covers 15 residues. Germline V gives CDR1 SGHKS, CDR2 YYEKEE (reference sequence). The V end lost 4 bases, the J end lost 5 bases, and 13 bases lay between the germline ends. The CDR3 nucleotides read TGTGCCAGCAGCCCAGCAGGCACTGATAATTCACCCCTCCACTTT. It encodes CASSPAGTDNSPLHF.

The gene calls are TRBV6-5 and TRBJ2-7; D remains ambiguous. V lost 0 bases, J lost 1 base, and 10 bases lay in between. Germline V CDR1 and CDR2: MNHEY, SVGAGI. The CDR3 sequence is 15 residues long. CDR3 sequence (DNA): TGTGCCAGCAGTTACTCGACGGCTAGGTCCTACGAGCAGTACTTC. It codes for CASSYSTARSYEQYF.

This CDR3 reads CAWSSRGIGGDIQYF. CDR3 in DNA: TGTGCCTGGAGTTCCCGAGGTATTGGGGGGGACATTCAGTACTTC. The gene calls are TRBV30 and TRBJ2-4; 7 bases are a match to TRBD2. CDR3 length: 15 residues. The ends lost 2 bases at V and 8 bases at J; junction bases unmatched: 12. Germline CDR1 is GTSNPN and CDR2 is SVGIG (reference sequence).

V usage is TRBV4-1 and J usage is TRBJ2-5; a weak D match, TRBD2 (5 bases). The CDR3 is 14 residues long. CDR1 is MGHRA and CDR2 is YSYEKL in the germline V gene. The ends were cut back, 3 bases at V and 5 bases at J, with 13 bases in the middle. CDR3 sequence reads: CASSHFREAETQYF. The CDR3 DNA reads TGCGCCAGCAGCCATTTCCGGGAAGCGGAGACCCAGTACTTC.

The chain joins TRBV19 to TRBJ1-1, with D possibly being TRBD1 (6 bases). CDR1 LNHDA and CDR2 SQIVND come from the germline V gene (reference sequence). CDR3 length: 16 residues. The V end lost 6 bases, the J end lost 4 bases, and 21 bases lay between the germline ends. DNA for the CDR3: TGTGCCAGTAGCCGAAGGCTGGGGGCGGTGGGCACTGAAGCTTTCTTT. As protein: CASSRRLGAVGTEAFF.

This clone was seen a single time. The gene calls are TRBV5-1 and TRBJ2-5; possibly TRBD1 for D (5 bases). Matching the DNA end better, TRBJ2-7 makes the J call doubtful. CDR1 and CDR2 from the germline V gene are SGHRS and YFSETQ. The CDR3 consists of 16 residues. The CDR3 coding sequence is TGCGCCAGCAGCTTGGGGTACAGGACCGTCCCCTACGAGCAGTACTTC. Encoded protein: CASSLGYRTVPYEQYF.